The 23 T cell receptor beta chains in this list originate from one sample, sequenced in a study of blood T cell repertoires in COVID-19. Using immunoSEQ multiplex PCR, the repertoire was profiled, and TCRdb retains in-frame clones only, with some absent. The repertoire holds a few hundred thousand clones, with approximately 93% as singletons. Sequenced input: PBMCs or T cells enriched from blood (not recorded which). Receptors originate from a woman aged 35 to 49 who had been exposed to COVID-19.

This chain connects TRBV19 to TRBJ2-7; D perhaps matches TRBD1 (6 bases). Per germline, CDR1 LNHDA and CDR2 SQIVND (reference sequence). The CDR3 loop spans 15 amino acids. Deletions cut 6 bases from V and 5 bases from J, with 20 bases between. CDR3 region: CASSTLGARENEQYF. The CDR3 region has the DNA TGTGCCAGTAGCACCCTGGGGGCCAGGGAAAACGAGCAGTACTTC.

This chain's CDR3 is CATSRGRSYEQYF. CDR3 nucleotides: TGTGCCACCAGCAGGGGGAGATCCTACGAGCAGTACTTC. This sequence joins TRBV15 and TRBJ2-7; maybe TRBD2 (5 bases). CDR1 and CDR2 from the germline V gene are LNHNV and YYDKDF (reference sequence). V shed 3 bases and J shed 1 base, with 7 bases lying between them. The CDR3 runs 13 residues. Full variable domain (rest looked up from reference TRBV15 and TRBJ2-7): DAMVIQNPRYQVTQFGKPVTLSCSQTLNHNVMYWYQQKSSQAPKLLFHYYDKDFNNEADTPDNFQSRRPNTSFCFLDIRSPGLGDTAMYLCATSRGRSYEQYFGPGTRLTVT.

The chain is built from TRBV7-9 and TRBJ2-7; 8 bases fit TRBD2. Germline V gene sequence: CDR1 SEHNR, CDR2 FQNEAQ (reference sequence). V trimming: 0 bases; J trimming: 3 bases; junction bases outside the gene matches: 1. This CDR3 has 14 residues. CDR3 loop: CASSLASGNYEQYF. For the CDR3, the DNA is TGTGCCAGCAGCTTAGCTAGCGGGAACTACGAGCAGTACTTC.

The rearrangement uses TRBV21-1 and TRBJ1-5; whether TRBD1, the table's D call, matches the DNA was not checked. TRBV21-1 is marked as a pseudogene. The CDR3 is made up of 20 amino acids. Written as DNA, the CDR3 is TGTGCCAGCAGCTCGATGACCGGGACAGGGTTTAACTTTGGCAATCAGCCCCAGCATTTT. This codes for CASSSMTGTGFNFGNQPQHF.

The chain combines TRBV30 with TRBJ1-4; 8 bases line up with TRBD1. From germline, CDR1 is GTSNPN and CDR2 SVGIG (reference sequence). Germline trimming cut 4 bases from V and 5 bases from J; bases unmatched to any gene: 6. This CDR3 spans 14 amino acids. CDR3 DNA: TGTGCCTGGACCGGGACAGGTAAGAATGAAAAACTGTTTTTT. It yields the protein CAWTGTGKNEKLFF.

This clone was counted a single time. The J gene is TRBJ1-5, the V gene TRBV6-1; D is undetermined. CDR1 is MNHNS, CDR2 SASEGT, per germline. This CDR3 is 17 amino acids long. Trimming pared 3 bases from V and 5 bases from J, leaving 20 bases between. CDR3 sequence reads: CASSDPAASLSYQPQHF. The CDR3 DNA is TGTGCCAGCAGTGATCCTGCCGCGTCCTTAAGCTATCAGCCCCAGCATTTT.

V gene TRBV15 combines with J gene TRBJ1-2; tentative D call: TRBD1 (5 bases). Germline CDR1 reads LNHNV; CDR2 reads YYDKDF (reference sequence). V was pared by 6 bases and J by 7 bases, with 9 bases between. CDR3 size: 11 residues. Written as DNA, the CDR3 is TGTGCCACCAGAGGGGCCGGTGGCTACACCTTC. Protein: CATRGAGGYTF.

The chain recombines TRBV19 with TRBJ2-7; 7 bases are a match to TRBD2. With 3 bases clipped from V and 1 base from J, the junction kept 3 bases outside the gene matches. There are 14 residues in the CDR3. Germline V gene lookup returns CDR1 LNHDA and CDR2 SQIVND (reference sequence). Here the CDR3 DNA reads TGTGCCAGTAGTATGCGGGAGAGGTCCTACGAGCAGTACTTC. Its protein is CASSMRERSYEQYF.

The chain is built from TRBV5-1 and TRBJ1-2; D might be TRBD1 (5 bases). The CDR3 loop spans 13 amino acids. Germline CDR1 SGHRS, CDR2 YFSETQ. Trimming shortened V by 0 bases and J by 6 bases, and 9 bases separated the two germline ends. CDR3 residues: CASSLGQTNGYTF. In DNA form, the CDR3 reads TGCGCCAGCAGCTTGGGACAGACCAATGGCTACACCTTC.

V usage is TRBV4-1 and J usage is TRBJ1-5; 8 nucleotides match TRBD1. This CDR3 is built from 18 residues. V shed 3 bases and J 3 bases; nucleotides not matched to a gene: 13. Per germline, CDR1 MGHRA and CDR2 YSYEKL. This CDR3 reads CASSHRYLDREPNQPQHF. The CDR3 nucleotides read TGCGCCAGCAGCCATAGATACCTGGACAGGGAACCCAATCAGCCCCAGCATTTT.

The CDR3, as DNA: TGTGCCAGCAGCTCCGGACAGGGGGACTTAAACACTGAAGCTTTCTTT. This gives the protein CASSSGQGDLNTEAFF. This sequence joins TRBV7-9 and TRBJ1-1; the match to TRBD1 covers 10 bases. Per germline, CDR1 SEHNR and CDR2 FQNEAQ (reference sequence). V trimming: 4 bases; J trimming: 2 bases; junction bases outside the gene matches: 7. The length of the CDR3 is 16 residues.

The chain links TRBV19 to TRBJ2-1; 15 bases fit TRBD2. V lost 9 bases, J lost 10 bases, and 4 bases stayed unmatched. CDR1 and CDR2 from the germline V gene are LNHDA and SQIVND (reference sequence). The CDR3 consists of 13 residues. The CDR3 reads CASGLAGGREQFF. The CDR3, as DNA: TGTGCCAGCGGACTAGCGGGGGGGAGGGAGCAGTTCTTC.

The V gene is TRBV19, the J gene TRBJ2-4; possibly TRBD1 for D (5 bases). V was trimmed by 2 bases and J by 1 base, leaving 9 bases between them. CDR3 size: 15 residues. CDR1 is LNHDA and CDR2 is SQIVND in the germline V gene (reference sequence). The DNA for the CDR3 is TGTGCCAGTAGTATACAGGGTGAGGCCAAAAACATTCAGTACTTC. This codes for CASSIQGEAKNIQYF.

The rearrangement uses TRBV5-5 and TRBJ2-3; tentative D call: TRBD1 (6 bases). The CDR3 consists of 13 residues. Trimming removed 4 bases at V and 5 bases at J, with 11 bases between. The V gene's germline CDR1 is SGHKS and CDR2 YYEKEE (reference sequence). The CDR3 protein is CASSREQGDTQYF. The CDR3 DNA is TGTGCCAGCAGCCGAGAACAGGGAGATACGCAGTATTTT.

The CDR3 region has the DNA TGTGCCAGTAGTGACAGGACTAATTCACCCCTCCACTTT. Translating it yields CASSDRTNSPLHF. The V call is TRBV19, the J call TRBJ1-6; a possible D gene is TRBD1 (6 bases). Between the trimmed V and J ends, which lost 5 bases and 6 bases, there was a span of 8 bases. CDR1 LNHDA and CDR2 SQIVND come from the germline V gene (reference sequence). CDR3 length equals 13 residues.

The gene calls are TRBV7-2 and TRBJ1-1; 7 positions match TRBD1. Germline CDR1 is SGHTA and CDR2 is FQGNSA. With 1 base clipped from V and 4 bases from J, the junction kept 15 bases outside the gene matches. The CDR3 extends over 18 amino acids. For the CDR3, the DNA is TGTGCCAGCAGCTTAGTTTGGGGACAGAATAAAAGGGGCACTGAAGCTTTCTTT. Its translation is CASSLVWGQNKRGTEAFF. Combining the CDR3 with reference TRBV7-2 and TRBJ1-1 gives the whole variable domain GAGVSQSPSNKVTEKGKDVELRCDPISGHTALYWYRQSLGQGLEFLIYFQGNSAPDKSGLPSDRFSAERTGGSVSTLTIQRTQQEDSAVYLCASSLVWGQNKRGTEAFFGQGTRLTVV.

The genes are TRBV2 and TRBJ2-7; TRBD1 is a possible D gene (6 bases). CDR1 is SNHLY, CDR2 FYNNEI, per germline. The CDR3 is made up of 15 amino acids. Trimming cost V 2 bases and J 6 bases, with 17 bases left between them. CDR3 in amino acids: CASSERAGEGSEQYF. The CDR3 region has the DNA TGTGCCAGCAGTGAAAGGGCAGGGGAAGGGTCCGAGCAGTACTTC. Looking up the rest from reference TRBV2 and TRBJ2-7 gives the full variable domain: EPEVTQTPSHQVTQMGQEVILRCVPISNHLYFYWYRQILGQKVEFLVSFYNNEISEKSEIFDDQFSVERPDGSNFTLKIRSTKLEDSAMYFCASSERAGEGSEQYFGPGTRLTVT.

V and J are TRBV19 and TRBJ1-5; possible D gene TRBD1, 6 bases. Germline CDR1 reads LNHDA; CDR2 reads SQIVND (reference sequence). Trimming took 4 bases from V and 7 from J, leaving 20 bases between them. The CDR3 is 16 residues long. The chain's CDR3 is CASSTPRGGARQPQHF. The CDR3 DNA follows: TGTGCCAGTAGTACCCCTCGAGGGGGGGCGAGGCAGCCCCAGCATTTT.

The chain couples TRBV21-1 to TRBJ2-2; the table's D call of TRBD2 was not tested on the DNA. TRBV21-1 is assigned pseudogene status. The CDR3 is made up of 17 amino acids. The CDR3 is CASSKVARLENTGELFF. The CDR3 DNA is TGTGCCAGCAGCAAAGTAGCGCGACTCGAGAACACCGGGGAGCTGTTTTTT.

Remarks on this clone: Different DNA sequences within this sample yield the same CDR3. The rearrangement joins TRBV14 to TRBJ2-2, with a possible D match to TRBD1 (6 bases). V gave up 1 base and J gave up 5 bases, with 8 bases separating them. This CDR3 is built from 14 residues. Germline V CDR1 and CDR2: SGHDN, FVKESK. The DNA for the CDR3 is TGTGCCAGCAGCCAAGTACAGGGAACCGGGGAGCTGTTTTTT. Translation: CASSQVQGTGELFF.

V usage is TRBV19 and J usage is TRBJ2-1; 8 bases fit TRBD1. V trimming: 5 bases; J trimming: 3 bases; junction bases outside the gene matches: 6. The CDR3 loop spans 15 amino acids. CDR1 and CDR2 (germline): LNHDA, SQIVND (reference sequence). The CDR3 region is CASSRDRGGYNEQFF. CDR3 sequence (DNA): TGTGCCAGTAGTCGTGACAGGGGAGGCTACAATGAGCAGTTCTTC.

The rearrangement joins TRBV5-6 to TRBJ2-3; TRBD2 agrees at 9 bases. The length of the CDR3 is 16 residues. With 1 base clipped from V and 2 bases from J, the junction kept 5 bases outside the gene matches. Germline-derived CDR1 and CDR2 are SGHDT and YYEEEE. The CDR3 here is CASSLNAGGVTDTQYF. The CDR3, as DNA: TGTGCCAGCAGCTTGAATGCGGGAGGGGTCACAGATACGCAGTATTTT. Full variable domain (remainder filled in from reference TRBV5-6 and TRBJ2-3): DAGVTQSPTHLIKTRGQQVTLRCSPKSGHDTVSWYQQALGQGPQFIFQYYEEEERQRGNFPDRFSGHQFPNYSSELNVNALLLGDSALYLCASSLNAGGVTDTQYFGPGTRLTVL.

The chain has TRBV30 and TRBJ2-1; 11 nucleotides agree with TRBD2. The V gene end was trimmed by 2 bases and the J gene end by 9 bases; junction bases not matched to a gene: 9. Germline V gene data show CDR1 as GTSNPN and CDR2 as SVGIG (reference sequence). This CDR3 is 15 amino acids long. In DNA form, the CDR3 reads TGTGCCTGGAGTAAACCGGGACTAGCGGCGCTTGAGCAGTTCTTC. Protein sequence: CAWSKPGLAALEQFF.